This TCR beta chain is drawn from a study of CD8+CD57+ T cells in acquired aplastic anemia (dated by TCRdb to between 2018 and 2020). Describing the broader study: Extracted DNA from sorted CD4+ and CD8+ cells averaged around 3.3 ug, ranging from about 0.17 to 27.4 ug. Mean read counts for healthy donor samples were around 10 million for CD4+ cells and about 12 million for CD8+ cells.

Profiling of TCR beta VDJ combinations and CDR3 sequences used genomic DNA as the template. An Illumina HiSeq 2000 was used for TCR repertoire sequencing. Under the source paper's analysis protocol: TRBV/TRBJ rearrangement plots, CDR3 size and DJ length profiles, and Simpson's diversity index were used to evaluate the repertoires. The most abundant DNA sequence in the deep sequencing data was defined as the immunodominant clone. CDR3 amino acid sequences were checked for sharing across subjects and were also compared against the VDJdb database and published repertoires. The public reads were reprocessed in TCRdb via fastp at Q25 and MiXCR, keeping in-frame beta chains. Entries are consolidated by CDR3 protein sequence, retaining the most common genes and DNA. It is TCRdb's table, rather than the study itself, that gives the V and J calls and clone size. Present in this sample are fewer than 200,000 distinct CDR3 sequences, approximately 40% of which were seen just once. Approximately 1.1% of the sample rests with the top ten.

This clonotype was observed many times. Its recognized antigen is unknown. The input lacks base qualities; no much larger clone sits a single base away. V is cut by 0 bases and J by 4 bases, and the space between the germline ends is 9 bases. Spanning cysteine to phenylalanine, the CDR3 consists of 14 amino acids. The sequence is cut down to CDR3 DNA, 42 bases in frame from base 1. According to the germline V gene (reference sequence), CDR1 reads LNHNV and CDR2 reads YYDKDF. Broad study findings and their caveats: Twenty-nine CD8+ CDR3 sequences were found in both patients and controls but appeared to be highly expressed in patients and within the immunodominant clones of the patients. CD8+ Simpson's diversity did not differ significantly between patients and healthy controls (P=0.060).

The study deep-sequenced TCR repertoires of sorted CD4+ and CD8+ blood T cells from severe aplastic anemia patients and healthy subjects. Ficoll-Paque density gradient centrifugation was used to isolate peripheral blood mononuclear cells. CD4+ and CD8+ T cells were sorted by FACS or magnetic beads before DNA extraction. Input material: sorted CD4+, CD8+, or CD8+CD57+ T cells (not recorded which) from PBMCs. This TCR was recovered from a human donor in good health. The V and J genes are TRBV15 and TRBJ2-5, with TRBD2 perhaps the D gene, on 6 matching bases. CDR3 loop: CATSRDTGVETQYF. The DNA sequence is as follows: TGTGCCACCAGCAGAGATACGGGAGTAGAGACCCAGTACTTC.